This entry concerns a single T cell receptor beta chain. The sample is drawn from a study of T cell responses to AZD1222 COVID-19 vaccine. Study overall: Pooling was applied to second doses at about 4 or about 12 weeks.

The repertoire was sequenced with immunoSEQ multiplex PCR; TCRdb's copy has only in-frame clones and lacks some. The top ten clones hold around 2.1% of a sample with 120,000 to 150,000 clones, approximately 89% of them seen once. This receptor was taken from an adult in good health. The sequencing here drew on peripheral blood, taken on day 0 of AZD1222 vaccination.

CDR3 DNA: TGTGCCAGCAGTGCGCGGACTAGCGGGACGATGAACATTCAGTACTTC. Its protein product is CASSARTSGTMNIQYF. The chain links TRBV6-1 to TRBJ2-4; 12 bases align to TRBD2. The CDR3 consists of 16 residues. Trimming at V came to 4 bases and at J to 7 bases, leaving 8 bases not matched to a gene. CDR1 is MNHNS and CDR2 is SASEGT in the germline V gene.